The clone carrying this T cell receptor beta chain was picked up a small number of times. What it binds is not known. Making the TCR beta libraries involved quantitative 5'-RACE with molecular barcodes. TCRdb redid the calling of the 5' RACE reads with MiXCR, one entry per CDR3 protein. Of 380,000 or so distinct CDR3 sequences listed, approximately 20% are singletons. The data were taken from a study of CD8 T cells in ankylosing spondylitis. Study results and limitations: In reactive arthritis synovial fluid and blood, some motif variants had been reported before. What seemed typical of ankylosing spondylitis blood was a TCR beta motif built from under 10 highly homologous variants. Reportedly, matched ankylosing spondylitis synovial fluid was significantly enriched for disease-linked clones.

The source material was blood, either unsorted or a sorted T cell fraction (not recorded which). This clonotype was obtained from a male donor with ankylosing spondylitis or in good health (not recorded which).

CDR3 bases: TGTGCCAGCAGTTACGGGACACCCGATCTCTACGAGCAGTACTTC. This gives the protein CASSYGTPDLYEQYF. The chain combines TRBV6-5 with TRBJ2-7, with D maybe TRBD1 (6 bases). The CDR3 contains 15 residues. Trimming shortened V by 2 bases and J by 3 bases, and 14 bases separated the two germline ends. Germline-derived CDR1 and CDR2 are MNHEY and SVGAGI.